This entry concerns a single T cell receptor (beta chain). Its antigen remains unknown. The CDR3 loop spans 15 amino acids. The V and J ends lost 3 bases and 5 bases, in that order; junction bases with no gene match: 9. Germline loops: CDR1 LNHDA, CDR2 SQIVND (reference sequence). The sample is drawn from a study of radiation and T cells in renal cell carcinoma. At the level of the study: Nephrectomy followed 15 Gy stereotactic body radiation by 4 weeks. General observations from the study: Without pretreatment biopsies, baseline tumor clonotype presence was undetermined.

The protocol was immunoSEQ multiplex PCR, while the TCRdb copy is restricted to in-frame clones and leaves out a portion. The sample comprises about 91,000 clones, roughly four fifths of which are singletons, and around 6.3% rests with the top ten. The time point is: baseline pretreatment blood. Regarding treatment: 15 Gy SBRT to primary tumor, nephrectomy 4 weeks later. Serial blood draws occurred at baseline and 2 and 4 weeks post-SBRT. This renal cell carcinoma was of the clear cell type. This clonotype originated in a man between 60 and 75 years old with renal cell carcinoma. The sequences come from blood, collected from a patient whose treatment included radiotherapy and nephrectomy. This chain connects TRBV19 to TRBJ2-7, with TRBD2 identical over 8 bases. CDR3 sequence reads: CASSISSGRNNEQYF. Here the CDR3 DNA reads TGTGCCAGTAGTATCTCGAGCGGGAGAAATAACGAGCAGTACTTC. Using reference TRBV19 and TRBJ2-7 for the parts outside the CDR3, the full variable domain is DGGITQSPKYLFRKEGQNVTLSCEQNLNHDAMYWYRQDPGQGLRLIYYSQIVNDFQKGDIAEGYSVSREKKESFPLTVTSAQKNPTAFYLCASSISSGRNNEQYFGPGTRLTVT.